Listed below are T cell receptor beta chains from one sample, sequenced in a study of Tregs in tolerant kidney transplant recipients. Profiling relied on immunoSEQ multiplex PCR, and the TCRdb table lists in-frame clones only, not all of them. The sample yields 55,000 to 75,000 clones, around 87% seen once. The specimen comprised CD4+ T cells from blood (PBMCs), sampled 6 months after the transplant. These receptor sequences come from a human patient who received a combined kidney and bone marrow transplant. Some T cells may possibly be graft donor cells. CDR3s include the opening cysteine and the closing phenylalanine or tryptophan. Fields, in order: V gene, CDR3 protein.

V gene: TRBV4-3; CDR3 protein: CASSPQTGQQGISNYGYTF
V gene: TRBV10-3; CDR3 protein: CAIRGFHATGRGDTQYF
V gene: TRBV7-8; CDR3 protein: CASRAKAAVGADEQFF
V gene: TRBV6-1; CDR3 protein: CASSALQGESQPQHF
V gene: TRBV14; CDR3 protein: CASSPLGGWSTDTQYF
V gene: TRBV18; CDR3 protein: CASSTTSNSNQPQHF
V gene: TRBV11-1; CDR3 protein: CASRGGSSYNSPLHF
V gene: TRBV5-1; CDR3 protein: CASSLYGQDSGNTIYF
V gene: TRBV9; CDR3 protein: CASSVSGEKLFF
V gene: TRBV13; CDR3 protein: CASSLDLRLAGGFYEQYF
V gene: TRBV4-1; CDR3 protein: CASRDNEQFF
V gene: TRBV7-2; CDR3 protein: CASSLTRETQYF
V gene: TRBV19; CDR3 protein: CASSIAGGGNQPQHF
V gene: TRBV10-3; CDR3 protein: CAISLHPIDRETQYF
V gene: TRBV6-6; CDR3 protein: CASSPRTSIQETQYF